Described below is a single T cell receptor beta chain sequence and its context. What it binds is not known. The sample is drawn from a study of blood T cells in healthy people across ages. Looking at the study overall: The template switching approach captured approximately one barcoded beta molecule for every two T cells. The study, taken as a whole, reports: Comparison with aged donors showed that long-lived donors had more naive CD4+ cells and higher diversity. The unknown donor CMV status may have confounded expanded clonotype changes.

CDR3 length: 16 residues. The V gene's germline CDR1 is SGHTA and CDR2 FQGNSA. V lost 1 base and J lost 2, with 12 bases in between. The use of a sample-barcoded 5' primer and a J-beta primer mix characterized a second PCR of roughly 6 to 11 cycles. All samples yielded 2.5 million or more CDR3-containing paired-end reads. TCRdb ran MiXCR on the 5' RACE reads and lists one entry per CDR3 protein. The table lists about 640,000 distinct CDR3 sequences, 45% to 65% of them singletons, with 30% to 40% in the top ten. The genes are TRBV7-2 and TRBJ2-1; D is tentatively TRBD1 or TRBD2 (5 bases each). Sequenced sample: blood. This TCR was recovered from a man aged 60 to 75 in good health. The chain's CDR3 is CASSLGLRGPYNEQFF. The DNA of the CDR3 is TGTGCCAGCAGCTTAGGATTACGGGGACCCTACAATGAGCAGTTCTTC.